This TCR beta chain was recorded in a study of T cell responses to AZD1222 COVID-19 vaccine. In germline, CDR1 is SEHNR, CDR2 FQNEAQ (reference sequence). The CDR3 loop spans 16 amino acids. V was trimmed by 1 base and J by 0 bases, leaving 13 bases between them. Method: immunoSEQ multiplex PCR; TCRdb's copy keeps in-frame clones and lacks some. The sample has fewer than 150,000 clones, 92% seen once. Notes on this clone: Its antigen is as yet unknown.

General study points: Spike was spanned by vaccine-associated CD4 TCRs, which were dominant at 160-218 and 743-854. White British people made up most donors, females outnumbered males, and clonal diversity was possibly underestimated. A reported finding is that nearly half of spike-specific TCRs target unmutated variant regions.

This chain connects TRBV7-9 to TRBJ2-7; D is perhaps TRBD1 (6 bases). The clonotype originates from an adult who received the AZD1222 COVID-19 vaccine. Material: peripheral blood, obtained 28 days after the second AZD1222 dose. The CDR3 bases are TGTGCCAGCAGCTTAGGTGGGACACTAAGCTCCTACGAGCAGTACTTC. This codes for CASSLGGTLSSYEQYF.